This record looks at one T cell receptor (beta chain) sequence and its context. The data originate from a study of blood T cell repertoires in COVID-19. Study-wide background: T cells, B-cell-depleted T cells, or PBMCs supplied cDNA or gDNA.

CDR3 length: 13 residues. Germline V lookup: CDR1 SGHNT, CDR2 YENEEA. V lost 3 bases, J lost 6 bases, and 10 bases lay in between. Seattle cases were enrolled at active infection and followed longitudinally. Only in-frame clones appear in the TCRdb table, and some are missing; sequencing was by immunoSEQ multiplex PCR. This table has approximately 150,000 clones, around 83% appearing once. Sequenced: peripheral blood. The V gene is TRBV11-3, the J gene TRBJ2-3, with a weak D call TRBD2 (5 bases). The receptor was isolated from a man aged 25 to 45 with COVID-19, enrolled during active disease. The CDR3 here is CASSFRRGDTQYF. The DNA for the CDR3 is TGTGCCAGCAGCTTTAGGAGAGGGGATACGCAGTATTTT.